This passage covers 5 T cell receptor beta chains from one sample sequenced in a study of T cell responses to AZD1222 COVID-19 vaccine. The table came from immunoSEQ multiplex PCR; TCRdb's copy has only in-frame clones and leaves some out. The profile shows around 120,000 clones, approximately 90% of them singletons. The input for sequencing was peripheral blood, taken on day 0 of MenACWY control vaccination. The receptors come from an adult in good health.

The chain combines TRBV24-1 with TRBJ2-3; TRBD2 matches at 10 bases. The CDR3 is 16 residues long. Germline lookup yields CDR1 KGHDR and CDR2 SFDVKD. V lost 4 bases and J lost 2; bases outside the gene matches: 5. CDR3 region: CATSDQTSGPTDTQYF. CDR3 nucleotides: TGTGCCACCAGTGACCAGACTAGCGGGCCCACAGATACGCAGTATTTT.

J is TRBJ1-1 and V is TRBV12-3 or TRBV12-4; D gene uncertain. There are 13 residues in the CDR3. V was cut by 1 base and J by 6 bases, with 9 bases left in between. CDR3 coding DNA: TGTGCCAGCAGTTTAGTGGGGAGGGCTGAAGCTTTCTTT. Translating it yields CASSLVGRAEAFF.

CDR3 nucleotide sequence: TGTGCCAGCAGTCAGGGCAATTCTCGGCAGCCCCAGCATTTT. It is translated as CASSQGNSRQPQHF. This sequence joins TRBV6-2 or TRBV6-3 and TRBJ1-5; D may be TRBD1 (5 bases). This CDR3 is built from 14 residues. V lost 5 bases and J 7 bases, leaving 15 bases between the germline ends. CDR1 and CDR2 from the germline V gene are MNHEY and SVGEGT.

The CDR3 DNA follows: TGTGCCAGCAGCTTAGTCGGACCTGACAATGAGCAGTTCTTC. Its protein product is CASSLVGPDNEQFF. The V and J genes are TRBV7-2 and TRBJ2-1; D is unresolved. V lost 1 base and J 5 bases, leaving 9 bases between the germline ends. Germline values: CDR1 SGHTA, CDR2 FQGNSA. The CDR3 contains 14 residues. Using reference TRBV7-2 and TRBJ2-1 for the parts outside the CDR3, the full variable domain is GAGVSQSPSNKVTEKGKDVELRCDPISGHTALYWYRQSLGQGLEFLIYFQGNSAPDKSGLPSDRFSAERTGGSVSTLTIQRTQQEDSAVYLCASSLVGPDNEQFFGPGTRLTVL.

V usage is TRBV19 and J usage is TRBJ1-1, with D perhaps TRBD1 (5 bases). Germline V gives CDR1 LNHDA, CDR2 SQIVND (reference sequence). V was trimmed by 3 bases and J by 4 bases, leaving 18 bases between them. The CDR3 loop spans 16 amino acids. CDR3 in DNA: TGTGCCAGTAGTATGTATTCAGGCAGGGTGGGCACTGAAGCTTTCTTT. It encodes CASSMYSGRVGTEAFF. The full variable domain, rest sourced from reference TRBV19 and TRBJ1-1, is DGGITQSPKYLFRKEGQNVTLSCEQNLNHDAMYWYRQDPGQGLRLIYYSQIVNDFQKGDIAEGYSVSREKKESFPLTVTSAQKNPTAFYLCASSMYSGRVGTEAFFGQGTRLTVV.